This record concerns one TCR beta chain sequence. This clonotype was seen many times. This receptor's antigen is unknown. No base quality information exists; no much larger clone differs at one position. Amplification of TCR beta CDR3 regions was carried out from RNA transcripts. A first-round RT-PCR of the TCR CDR3 used the HTBI primer set with the Qiagen OneStep RT-PCR kit. Libraries were constructed in a second round of multiplex PCR, after which size selection and purification were carried out. Paired-end sequencing of the libraries was performed with 100 bp reads on an Illumina HiSeq2000. Regarding the original processing steps: SOAPnuke was used to process the raw data, throwing out any read that contained adapters or uncalled bases, had a mean Phred below 15, or lacked an exact constant-primer or identifier match. High-quality paired reads were merged with COPE v1.2.5, and unique nucleotide sequences were defined as clonotypes. Clonotypes were aligned to IMGT TRBV, TRBD and TRBJ reference segments using MiTCR v1.1. Analysis was restricted to V-J combinations with a frequency above 0.0001, which covered roughly 99% of repertoires. A TCS score was defined as the ratio between F50 (clonal expansion) and ExV (chaos), using BLOSUM62-based TCRdist between CDR3 peptides within each V-J. Welch's t-statistics and random forest reduced 500 to 550 V-J features to roughly 13, which were used in a naive Bayes classifier (R e1071). TCRdb reanalyzed the raw reads on its own, using fastp at Q25 for trimming and MiXCR for clone calling, and kept in-frame beta chains. Here each entry gathers all rows of one CDR3 protein and keeps the most common genes and DNA. The V and J calls and clone size come from TCRdb's table, not from the authors' own analysis. Here the sample has more than 650,000 distinct CDR3 sequences; approximately 14% occur a single time. The ten largest clones capture roughly 10% of the sample.

A patient counted as having stable Graves' hyperthyroidism if no progression to ophthalmopathy occurred over 18 months of follow-up. Hyperthyroidism patients were newly diagnosed, had a disease duration of under 2 months, and were aged 18 to 65 years. Exclusion was applied to patients with uncontrolled infections, other autoimmune diseases, pregnancy or lactation. Diagnoses relied on clinical symptoms, serum thyroxine and TRAb, thyroid ultrasound and orbital computed tomography. PBMCs were isolated from around 10 ml of fresh peripheral blood by Ficoll-Paque density gradient centrifugation. Total RNA was extracted with Trizol reagent, and quality was checked on an Agilent 2100 Bioanalyzer. This record belongs to a study of T cells in Graves' hyperthyroidism and ophthalmopathy (dated by TCRdb to the late 2010s). Notes on the research overall: Peripheral blood samples were taken at the time of initial diagnosis, prior to any treatment. A discovery cohort of about a hundred patients, 43 with Graves' ophthalmopathy and more than 55 with stable Graves' hyperthyroidism, was used to find distinguishing TCR V-J signatures. Whether ophthalmopathy could be predicted prospectively was tested in an independent validation cohort made up of under 20 hyperthyroidism patients plus 17 patients who later progressed to ophthalmopathy. The 100 discovery patients were randomly split 7:3 into training and test sets. The study also compared thyroid tissue and blood T-cell repertoires from more than 5 Graves' hyperthyroidism patients. After blood sampling, hyperthyroidism patients were treated with methimazole at a starting dose of 30 mg daily, and ophthalmopathy patients were treated with high-dose intravenous methylprednisolone. The paper describes TCR Vbeta CDR3 sequencing of 140 or so peripheral blood samples, made up of around 41 ophthalmopathy patients, more than 70 hyperthyroidism patients and around 17 progressor patients. Overall study outcomes, separate from this receptor: Ophthalmopathy was separated from stable hyperthyroidism by a 13 V-J signature model, with approximately 90% sensitivity and roughly 84% specificity obtained in cross-validation and 80%/75% obtained in testing. Most expanded thyroid clonotypes (frequency above 0.001) were also detected in blood, suggesting blood repertoires may reflect thyroid immune responses. During validation, the model predicted progression to ophthalmopathy a median of roughly 7.1 months ahead of onset, with around 71% sensitivity and about 75% specificity. Sample size was not statistically predetermined, and blinding of investigators to group allocation was not performed.

CDR1 and CDR2, per the germline V gene, are SGHVS and FNYEAQ. The junction shows trimming of 2 bases on V and 5 bases on J, and the gene matches do not reach 7 bases of it. The cysteine opens and the phenylalanine closes a CDR3 of 16 amino acids. The only DNA kept is the CDR3, 48 bases in frame from the first base. Input material: blood. The chain uses TRBV7-6 and TRBJ2-3, and 10 junction bases match TRBD1. The TCR sequence derives from a young woman with Graves' hyperthyroidism. The base sequence is TGTGCCAGCAGCTTAACGACAGGGGGCTTCGTAGATACGCAGTATTTT. This sequence encodes CASSLTTGGFVDTQYF.